The clone carrying this TCR beta chain was found a few times. No antigen is known for it. Profiling relied on immunoSEQ multiplex PCR, and the TCRdb table lists in-frame clones only, not all of them. The table lists about 7,300 clones, 70% to 85% of them singletons. The data originate from a study of blood T cell dynamics during melanoma immunotherapy. Study summary: Standard first-line treatment here was pembrolizumab or nivolumab plus ipilimumab in metastatic melanoma. Study-wide findings and caveats: The study could not tell melanoma-specific clones from general immune activation.

Time point described: week 3, after first cycle of checkpoint inhibitor. Disease control meant complete response, partial response or stable disease at 12 weeks. Prior systemic cancer therapy, immunosuppressant use and other active malignancies excluded patients. CDR1 and CDR2 (germline): SSHAT, FNYEAQ (reference sequence). The CDR3 loop spans 15 amino acids. With 5 bases clipped from V and 8 bases from J, the junction kept 7 bases outside the gene matches. This chain joins TRBV7-7 and TRBJ2-6; 9 nucleotides match TRBD1. This sample comprised blood, obtained from a patient treated with checkpoint blockade. The sequence was obtained from a human donor with melanoma. CDR3 DNA: TGTGCCAGCAGCGCCGGACAGGGGAGTACCAACGTCCTGACTTTC. Translation: CASSAGQGSTNVLTF.